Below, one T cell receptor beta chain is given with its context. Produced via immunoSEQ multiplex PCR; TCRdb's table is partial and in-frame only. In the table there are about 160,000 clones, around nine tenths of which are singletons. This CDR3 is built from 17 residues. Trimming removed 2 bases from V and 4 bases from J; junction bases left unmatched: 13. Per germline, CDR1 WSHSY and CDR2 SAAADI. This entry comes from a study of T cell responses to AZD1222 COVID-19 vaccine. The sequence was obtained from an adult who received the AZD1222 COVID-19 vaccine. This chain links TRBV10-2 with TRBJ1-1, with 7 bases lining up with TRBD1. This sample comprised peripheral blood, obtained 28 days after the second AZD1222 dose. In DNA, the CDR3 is TGCGCCAGCAGTGAGATGACAGGGAGGGGGTTTAGCACTGAAGCTTTCTTT. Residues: CASSEMTGRGFSTEAFF.